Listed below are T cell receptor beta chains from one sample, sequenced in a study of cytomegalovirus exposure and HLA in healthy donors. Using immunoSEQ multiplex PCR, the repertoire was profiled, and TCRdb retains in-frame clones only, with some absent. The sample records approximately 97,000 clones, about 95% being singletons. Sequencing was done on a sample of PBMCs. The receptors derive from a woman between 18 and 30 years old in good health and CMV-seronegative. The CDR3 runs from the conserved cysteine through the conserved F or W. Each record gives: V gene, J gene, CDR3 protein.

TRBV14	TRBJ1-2	CASSRLGTGVYGYTF
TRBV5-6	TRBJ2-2	CASSNSLDGGENTGELFF
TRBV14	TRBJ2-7	CASSHDPRDSSYEQYF
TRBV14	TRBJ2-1	CASSPRYRGGNEQFF
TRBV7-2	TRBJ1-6	CASSLAGTGGSAYNSPLHF
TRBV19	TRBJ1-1	CASTEGGGGAEAFF
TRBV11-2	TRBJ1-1	CASSPRVNTEAFF
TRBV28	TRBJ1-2	CASTRAYGYTF
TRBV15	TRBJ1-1	CATSRDLSEAFF
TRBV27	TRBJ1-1	CASSLLAGAVNTEAFF
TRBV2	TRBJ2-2	CASFSGGANTGELFF
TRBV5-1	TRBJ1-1	CASSTTGQPNTEAFF
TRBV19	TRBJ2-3	CASSNGLAGGSTDTQYF
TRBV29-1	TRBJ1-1	CSVVEGAEAFF
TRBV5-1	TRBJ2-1	CASLRDRDNEQFF
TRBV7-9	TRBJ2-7	CASSPGSNYEQYF
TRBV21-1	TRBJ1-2	CASAKPDGYTF
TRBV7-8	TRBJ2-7	CASSLATTLVGGRNEQYF
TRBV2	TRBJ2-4	CASGREAKNIQYF
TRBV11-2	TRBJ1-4	CASSFGAATNEKLFF
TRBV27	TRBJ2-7	CASSLGGTYEQYF
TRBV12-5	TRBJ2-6	CASGTGQSGANVLTF
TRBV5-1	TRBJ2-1	CASNSGTSDEQFF
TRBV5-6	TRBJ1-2	CASSPPVAGNGYTF